The present TCR beta chain was sequenced within a study of blood T cell repertoires in COVID-19. About the study: Both acute and convalescent COVID-19 samples were obtained from the United States, Italy and Spain. The cDNA or gDNA used as material had been derived from T cells, B-cell-depleted T cells, or PBMCs.

Germline CDR1 is MNHEY and CDR2 is SMNVEV (reference sequence). The CDR3 runs 13 residues. V was pared by 8 bases and J by 5 bases, with 8 bases of the junction left unmatched. As processed by the authors: Amplifying reference gene primers gave estimates of nucleated cell counts. Clones were read by immunoSEQ multiplex PCR, and TCRdb kept only the in-frame ones, dropping some. The V and J calls and the clone size are those of that table, but D and trimming were determined from the DNA. Counted here are 45,000 or so clones, around three quarters occurring once; the ten biggest clones make up approximately 61%.

This receptor was obtained from a man aged 80 or over with acute or convalescent COVID-19. The sequenced sample was peripheral blood. The genes are TRBV27 and TRBJ1-1; TRBD1 matches at 7 bases. CDR3 DNA sequence: TGTGCCAGCCGTCGACAGGGAGGTACTGAAGCTTTCTTT. Protein sequence: CASRRQGGTEAFF.